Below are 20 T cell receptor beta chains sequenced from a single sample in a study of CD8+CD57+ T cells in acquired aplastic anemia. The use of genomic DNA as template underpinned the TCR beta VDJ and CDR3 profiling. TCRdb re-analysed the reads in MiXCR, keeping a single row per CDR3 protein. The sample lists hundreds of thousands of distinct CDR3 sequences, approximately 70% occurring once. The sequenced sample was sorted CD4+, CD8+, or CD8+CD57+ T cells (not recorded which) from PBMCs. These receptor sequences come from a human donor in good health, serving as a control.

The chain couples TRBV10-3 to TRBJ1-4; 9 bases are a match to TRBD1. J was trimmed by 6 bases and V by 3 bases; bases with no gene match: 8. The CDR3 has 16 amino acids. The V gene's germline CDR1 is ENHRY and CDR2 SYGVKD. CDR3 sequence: CAISDSLRQGDEKLFF. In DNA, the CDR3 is TGTGCCATCAGTGATAGTCTTAGACAGGGGGATGAAAAACTGTTTTTT.

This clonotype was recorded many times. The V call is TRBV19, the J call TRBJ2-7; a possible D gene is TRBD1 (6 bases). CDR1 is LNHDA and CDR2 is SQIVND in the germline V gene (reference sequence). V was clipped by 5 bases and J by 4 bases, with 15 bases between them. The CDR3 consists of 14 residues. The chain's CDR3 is CASSAKGQWYEQYF. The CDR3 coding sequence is TGTGCCAGTAGTGCCAAGGGACAATGGTACGAGCAGTACTTC.

DNA of the CDR3: TGTGCCAGCAGCGCAGGACAGGGCACCGTCTTCGAGCAGTTCTTC. Translation gives CASSAGQGTVFEQFF. The rearrangement uses TRBV9 and TRBJ2-1, with 8 bases aligning to TRBD1. With 3 bases clipped from V and 10 bases from J, the junction kept 12 bases outside the gene matches. The V gene's germline CDR1 is SGDLS and CDR2 YYNGEE. CDR3 length: 15 residues.

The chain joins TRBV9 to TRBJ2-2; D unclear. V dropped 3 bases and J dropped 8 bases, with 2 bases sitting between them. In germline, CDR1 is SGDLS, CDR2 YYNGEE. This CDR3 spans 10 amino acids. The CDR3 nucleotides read TGTGCCAGCAGCGCAGGGGAGCTGTTTTTT. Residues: CASSAGELFF.

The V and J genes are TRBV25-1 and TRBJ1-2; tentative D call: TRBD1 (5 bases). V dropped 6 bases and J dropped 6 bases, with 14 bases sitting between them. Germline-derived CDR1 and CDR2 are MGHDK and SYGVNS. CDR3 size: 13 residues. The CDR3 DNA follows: TGTGCCAGCAGCCTCGACGGGGGGGATGGCTACACCTTC. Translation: CASSLDGGDGYTF.

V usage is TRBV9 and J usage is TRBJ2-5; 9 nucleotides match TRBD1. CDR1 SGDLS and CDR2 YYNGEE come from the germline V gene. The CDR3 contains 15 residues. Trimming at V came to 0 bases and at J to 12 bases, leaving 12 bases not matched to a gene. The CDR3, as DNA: TGTGCCAGCAGCGTAGAATGGGACAGGGAACGCTACGAGTACTTC. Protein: CASSVEWDRERYEYF.

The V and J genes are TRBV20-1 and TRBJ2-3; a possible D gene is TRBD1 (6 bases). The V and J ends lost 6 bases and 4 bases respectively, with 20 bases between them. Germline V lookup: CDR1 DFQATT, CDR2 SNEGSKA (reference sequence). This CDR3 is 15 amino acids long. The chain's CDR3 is CSAPGTTNTADTQYF. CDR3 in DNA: TGCAGTGCACCCGGGACAACGAACACTGCAGATACGCAGTATTTT.

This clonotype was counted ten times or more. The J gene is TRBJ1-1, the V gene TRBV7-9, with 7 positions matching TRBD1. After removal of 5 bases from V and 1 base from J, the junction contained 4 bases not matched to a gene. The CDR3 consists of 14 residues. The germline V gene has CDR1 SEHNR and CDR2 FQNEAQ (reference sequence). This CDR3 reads CASSRGQRNTEAFF. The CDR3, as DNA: TGTGCCAGCAGCAGGGGACAGAGGAACACTGAAGCTTTCTTT.

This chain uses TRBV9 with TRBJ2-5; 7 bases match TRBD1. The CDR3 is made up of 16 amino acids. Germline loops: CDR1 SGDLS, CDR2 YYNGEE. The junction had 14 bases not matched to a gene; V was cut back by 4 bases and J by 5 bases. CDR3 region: CASSPRQGGTGETQYF. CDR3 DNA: TGTGCCAGCAGCCCGCGACAGGGCGGAACCGGGGAGACCCAGTACTTC.

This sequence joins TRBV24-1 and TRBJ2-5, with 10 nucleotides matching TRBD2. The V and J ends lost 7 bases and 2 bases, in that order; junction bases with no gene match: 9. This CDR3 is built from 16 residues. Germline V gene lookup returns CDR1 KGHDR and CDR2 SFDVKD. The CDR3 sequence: CATSRGVSGGQETQYF. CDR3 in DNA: TGTGCCACCAGCCGAGGGGTTAGCGGGGGGCAAGAGACCCAGTACTTC.

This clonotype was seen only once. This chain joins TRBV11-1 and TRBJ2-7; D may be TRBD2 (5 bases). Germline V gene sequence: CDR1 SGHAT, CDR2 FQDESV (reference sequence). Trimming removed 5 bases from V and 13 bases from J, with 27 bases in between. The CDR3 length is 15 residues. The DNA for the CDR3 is TGTGCCAGCAGCCTAGACGGGGTGCCTAACTATGGCCACTACTTC. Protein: CASSLDGVPNYGHYF.

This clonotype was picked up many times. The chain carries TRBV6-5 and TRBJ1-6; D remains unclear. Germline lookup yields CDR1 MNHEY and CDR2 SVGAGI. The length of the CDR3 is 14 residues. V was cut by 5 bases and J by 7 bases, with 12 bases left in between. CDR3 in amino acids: CASSLGFDNSPLHF. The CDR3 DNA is TGTGCCAGCAGTCTCGGATTTGACAATTCACCCCTCCACTTT.

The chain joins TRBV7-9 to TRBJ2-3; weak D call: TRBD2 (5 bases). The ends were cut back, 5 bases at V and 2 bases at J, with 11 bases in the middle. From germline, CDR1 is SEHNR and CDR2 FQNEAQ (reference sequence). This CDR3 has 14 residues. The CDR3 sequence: CASSGRTSTDTQYF. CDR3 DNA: TGTGCCAGCAGCGGACGGACTTCCACAGATACGCAGTATTTT.

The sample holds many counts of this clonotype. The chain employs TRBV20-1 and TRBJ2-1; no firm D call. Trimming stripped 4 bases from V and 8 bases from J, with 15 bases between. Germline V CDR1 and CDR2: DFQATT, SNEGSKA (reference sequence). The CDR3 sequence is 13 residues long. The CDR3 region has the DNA TGCAGTGCTAACGGACGGGTTATGGATGAGCAGTTCTTC. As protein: CSANGRVMDEQFF.

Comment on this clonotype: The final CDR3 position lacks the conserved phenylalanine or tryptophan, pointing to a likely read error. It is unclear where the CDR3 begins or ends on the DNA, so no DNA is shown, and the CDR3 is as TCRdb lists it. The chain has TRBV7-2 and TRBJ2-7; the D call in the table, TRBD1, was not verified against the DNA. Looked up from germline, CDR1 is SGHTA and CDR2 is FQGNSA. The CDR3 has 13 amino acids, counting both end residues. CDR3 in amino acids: CASSPVSDRGSGY.

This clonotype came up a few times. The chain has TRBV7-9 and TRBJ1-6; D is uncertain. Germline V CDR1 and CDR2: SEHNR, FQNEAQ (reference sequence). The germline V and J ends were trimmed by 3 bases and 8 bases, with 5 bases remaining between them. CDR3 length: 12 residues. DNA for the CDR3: TGTGCCAGCAGCTTTGGGCATTCACCCCTCCACTTT. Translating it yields CASSFGHSPLHF.

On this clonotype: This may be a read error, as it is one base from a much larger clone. The CDR3 here is CASSFADPSTDTQYF. CDR3 bases: TGTGCCAGCAGTTTCGCGGACCCCAGCACAGATACGCAGTATTTT. The V and J genes are TRBV12-3 or TRBV12-4 and TRBJ2-3; D gene unclear. Between the trimmed V and J ends, which lost 3 bases and 0 bases, there was a span of 10 bases. This CDR3 contains 15 residues.

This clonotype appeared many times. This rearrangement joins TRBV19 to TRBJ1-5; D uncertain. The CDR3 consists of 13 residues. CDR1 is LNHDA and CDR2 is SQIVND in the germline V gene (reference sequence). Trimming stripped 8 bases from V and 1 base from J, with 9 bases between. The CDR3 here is CASATYSNQPQHF. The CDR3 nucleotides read TGTGCCAGTGCCACATACAGCAATCAGCCCCAGCATTTT.

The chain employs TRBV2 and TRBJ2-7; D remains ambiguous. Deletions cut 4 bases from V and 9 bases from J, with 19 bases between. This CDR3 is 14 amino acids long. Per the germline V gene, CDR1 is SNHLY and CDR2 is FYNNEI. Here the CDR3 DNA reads TGTGCCAGCAGTGTAGGCCTCCCTAGGCATTTGCAGTACTTC. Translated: CASSVGLPRHLQYF.

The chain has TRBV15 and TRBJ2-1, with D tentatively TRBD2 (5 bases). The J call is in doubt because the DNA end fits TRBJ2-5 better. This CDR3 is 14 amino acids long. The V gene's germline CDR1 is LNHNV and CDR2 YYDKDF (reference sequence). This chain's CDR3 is CATSITSNEETQYF. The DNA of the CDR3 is TGTGCCACCAGCATAACTAGTAACGAAGAGACCCAGTACTTC.